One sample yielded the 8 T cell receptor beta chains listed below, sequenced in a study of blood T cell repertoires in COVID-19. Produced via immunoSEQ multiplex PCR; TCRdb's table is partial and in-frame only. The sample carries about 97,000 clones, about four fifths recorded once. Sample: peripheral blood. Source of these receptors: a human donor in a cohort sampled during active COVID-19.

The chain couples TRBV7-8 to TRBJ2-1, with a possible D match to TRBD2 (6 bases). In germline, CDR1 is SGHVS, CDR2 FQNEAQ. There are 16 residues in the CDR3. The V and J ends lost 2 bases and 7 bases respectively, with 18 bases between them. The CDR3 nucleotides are TGTGCCAGCAGCTTAAGGACGGGGGACGCTAGTAATGAGCAGTTCTTC. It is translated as CASSLRTGDASNEQFF.

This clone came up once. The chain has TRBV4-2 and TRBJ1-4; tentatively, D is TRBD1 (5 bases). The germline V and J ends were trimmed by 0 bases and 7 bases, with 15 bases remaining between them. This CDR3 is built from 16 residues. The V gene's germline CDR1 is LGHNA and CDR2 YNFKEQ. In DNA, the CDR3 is TGTGCCAGCAGCCAAGATGGGGGGTCGGGAACTGAAAAACTGTTTTTT. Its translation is CASSQDGGSGTEKLFF.

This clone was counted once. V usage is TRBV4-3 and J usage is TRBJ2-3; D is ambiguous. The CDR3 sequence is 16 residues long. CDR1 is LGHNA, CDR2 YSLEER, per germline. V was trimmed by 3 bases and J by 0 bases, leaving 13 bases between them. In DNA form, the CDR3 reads TGCGCCAGCAGCCACTTCTGGAGTTCTAGCACAGATACGCAGTATTTT. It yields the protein CASSHFWSSSTDTQYF.

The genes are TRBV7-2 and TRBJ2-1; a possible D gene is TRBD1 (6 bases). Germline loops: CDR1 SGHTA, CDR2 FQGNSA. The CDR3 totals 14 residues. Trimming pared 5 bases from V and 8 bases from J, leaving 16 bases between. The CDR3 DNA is TGTGCCAGCAGCAGAAGGGTGGGGGCAGATGAGCAGTTCTTC. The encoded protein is CASSRRVGADEQFF.

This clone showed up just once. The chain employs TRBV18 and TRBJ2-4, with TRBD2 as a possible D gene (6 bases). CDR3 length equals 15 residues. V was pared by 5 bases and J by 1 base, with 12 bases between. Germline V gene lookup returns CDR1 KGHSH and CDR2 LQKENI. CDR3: CASSWGVEAKNIQYF. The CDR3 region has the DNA TGTGCCAGCTCATGGGGGGTAGAGGCCAAAAACATTCAGTACTTC.

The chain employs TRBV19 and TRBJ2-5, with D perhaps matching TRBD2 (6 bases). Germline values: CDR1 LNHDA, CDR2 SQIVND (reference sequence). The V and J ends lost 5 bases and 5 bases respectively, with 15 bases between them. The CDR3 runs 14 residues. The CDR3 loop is CASSYSGLRETQYF. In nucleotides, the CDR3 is TGTGCCAGTAGTTATAGCGGCCTTCGGGAGACCCAGTACTTC.

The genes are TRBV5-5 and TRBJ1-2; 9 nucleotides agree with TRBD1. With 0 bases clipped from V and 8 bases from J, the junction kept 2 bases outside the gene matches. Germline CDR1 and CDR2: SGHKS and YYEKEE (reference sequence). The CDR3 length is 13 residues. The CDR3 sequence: CASSLGQGEGYTF. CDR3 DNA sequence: TGTGCCAGCAGCTTGGGACAGGGGGAGGGCTACACCTTC.

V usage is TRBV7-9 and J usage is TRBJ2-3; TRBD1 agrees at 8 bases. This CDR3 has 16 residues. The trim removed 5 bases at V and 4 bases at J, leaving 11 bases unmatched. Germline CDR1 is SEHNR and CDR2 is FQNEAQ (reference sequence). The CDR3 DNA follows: TGTGCCAGCAGCCACCTCAGGGGGCGCACAGCAGATACGCAGTATTTT. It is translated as CASSHLRGRTADTQYF. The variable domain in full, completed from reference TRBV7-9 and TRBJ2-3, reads DTGVSQNPRHKITKRGQNVTFRCDPISEHNRLYWYRQTLGQGPEFLTYFQNEAQLEKSRLLSDRFSAERPKGSFSTLEIQRTEQGDSAMYLCASSHLRGRTADTQYFGPGTRLTVL.